This T cell receptor (beta chain) comes out of a study of T cell responses to AZD1222 COVID-19 vaccine. Study-level points and caveats: Across the whole spike, CD4 TCRs peaked at regions 160-218 and 743-854. The repertoires were collected only after the peak T cell response.

Profiled with immunoSEQ multiplex PCR; TCRdb holds only in-frame clones, not every one. The table shows about 150,000 clones, with approximately 90% occurring only once. Germline V gene data show CDR1 as SNHLY and CDR2 as FYNNEI. V dropped 0 bases and J dropped 4 bases, with 15 bases sitting between them. This CDR3 spans 16 amino acids. Regarding this clone: Its specificity is unknown.

Sequenced material: peripheral blood, taken 28 days after the second AZD1222 dose. The chain uses TRBV2 and TRBJ2-5; a possible D gene is TRBD1 (7 bases). This clonotype was obtained from an adult who received the AZD1222 COVID-19 vaccine. DNA of the CDR3: TGTGCCAGCAGTGAAGCGCTTCGGAGGGGGCGAGAGACCCAGTACTTC. This translates into CASSEALRRGRETQYF.